This T cell receptor (beta chain) was sequenced during a study of Ad26.COV2.S vaccination and SARS-CoV-2 variants. Study details: Donor was in the COV1001 Ad26.COV2.S trial arm. Intramuscularly, Ad26.COV2.S was given either once or twice, 56 days apart.

Regarding the study as a whole: Spike-specific TCR breadth was greater after Ad26.COV2.S than placebo.

Treatment given: over 15 received Ad26.COV2.S at low or high dose, single or two shots; 5 received placebo; per-sample allocation not given. Sampling occurred on day 63 after the first vaccine or placebo injection. Profiling relied on immunoSEQ multiplex PCR, and the TCRdb table lists in-frame clones only, not all of them. Of around 250,000 clones in the sample, about 89% were seen once. Trimming at V came to 0 bases and at J to 2 bases, leaving 5 bases not matched to a gene. CDR1 is LGHNA and CDR2 is YNFKEQ in the germline V gene. The CDR3 is made up of 16 amino acids. This clone appeared a single time. Its specificity is unknown.

The clonotype originates from a person between 18 and 65 years old who received the Ad26.COV2.S COVID-19 vaccine or a placebo. This rearrangement joins TRBV4-2 to TRBJ2-7; the match to TRBD2 covers 9 bases. Here the sequenced sample was peripheral blood, taken in a trial of Ad26.COV2.S vaccine versus placebo. Here the CDR3 reads CASSQDSGRGAYEQYF. Here the CDR3 DNA reads TGTGCCAGCAGCCAAGATAGCGGGAGAGGGGCCTACGAGCAGTACTTC.